A selection of T cell receptor beta chains follows, all from one sample in a study of shared clonotypes between healthy human individuals. Method: immunoSEQ multiplex PCR; TCRdb's copy keeps in-frame clones and lacks some. The sample includes some 630,000 clones, around 72% of them seen just once. Sequenced input: memory CD4+ T cells sorted from blood. Every receptor here comes from a young woman in good health. Each CDR3 is given with its conserved first and last residue. D genes are given only for firm matches. Clone size, where shown, is once, few, many, or a class for clones that have expanded.

CDR3 DNA	CDR3 protein	D gene	V gene	J gene	clone size
TGTGCCAGCAAAGGGGTGGGAGCCAGAAGAGGCACCATATATTTT	CASKGVGARRGTIYF	.	TRBV2	TRBJ1-3	.
TGTGCCAGCAGCCCGGGAAGACTAGCGGGAGGTGAGACGCAGTATTTT	CASSPGRLAGGETQYF	TRBD2	TRBV7-6	TRBJ2-3	.
TGTGCCAGCAGCCGGACTAGCCCCTTCTACAATGAGCAGTTCTTC	CASSRTSPFYNEQFF	TRBD2	TRBV28	TRBJ2-1	.
TGTGCCAGCTCATCGAGCAGAGGCGAAGGCGCTGAAGCTTTCTTT	CASSSSRGEGAEAFF	.	TRBV18	TRBJ1-1	few
TGTGCCAGCAGGCGACTAGCGGGAGGCACAGATACGCAGTATTTT	CASRRLAGGTDTQYF	TRBD2	TRBV6-4	TRBJ2-3	.
TGTGCCAGCAGTTCGGGACTAGTAAATACGCAGTATTTT	CASSSGLVNTQYF	TRBD2	TRBV27	TRBJ2-3	once
TGTGCCAGCAGTTCACGACTAGCGGGAACCGCAGATACGCAGTATTTT	CASSSRLAGTADTQYF	TRBD2	TRBV5-4	TRBJ2-3	.
TGTGCCAGCAGTCGCCGACCTGGCCAGCCCCAGCATTTT	CASSRRPGQPQHF	.	TRBV6-5	TRBJ1-5	.
TGTGCCAGCAGTGACTCAGGTGGACGGGGCCACAATGAGCAGTTCTTC	CASSDSGGRGHNEQFF	.	TRBV6-4	TRBJ2-1	.
TGTGCCAGCCTACCATCCTGGGGAAACACTGAAGCTTTCTTT	CASLPSWGNTEAFF	.	TRBV28	TRBJ1-1	many
TGTGCCAGCAGTAATGAGGGGGTTGGGAACACCGGGGAGCTGTTTTTT	CASSNEGVGNTGELFF	.	TRBV2	TRBJ2-2	few
TGTGCCAGCAAATCCCTTGAGGCCTCCTACGAGCAGTACTTC	CASKSLEASYEQYF	.	TRBV6-6	TRBJ2-7	.
TGTGCCAGCAGCGAAACACGCGGGAGCTTAAGGGAGACCCAGTACTTC	CASSETRGSLRETQYF	TRBD2	TRBV5-4	TRBJ2-5	.
TGTGCCACCAGCGATCCTAGCGGGAGTGGGGAGACCCAGTACTTC	CATSDPSGSGETQYF	TRBD2	TRBV15	TRBJ2-5	.
TGTGCCAGCAGCGAAGGCAGCGGTCCCGCCTACGAGCAGTACTTC	CASSEGSGPAYEQYF	.	TRBV9	TRBJ2-7	.
TGCAGCGTTTCCGGGAGGGCCGGGACAGATACGCAGTATTTT	CSVSGRAGTDTQYF	TRBD2	TRBV29-1	TRBJ2-3	many
TGTGCCAGCAGTGAACCCCCCGGGACTAATCGTGATGAGCAGTTCTTC	CASSEPPGTNRDEQFF	TRBD2	TRBV25-1	TRBJ2-1	.
TGTGCCAGTAGTAAGGACAGGGGATCCACTGAAGCTTTCTTT	CASSKDRGSTEAFF	TRBD1	TRBV19	TRBJ1-1	few
TGTGCCTGGAGTGTCGCGTTGTGGGTCAATGAGCAGTTCTTC	CAWSVALWVNEQFF	.	TRBV30	TRBJ2-1	.
.	CAFGQGSF	.	TRBV30	TRBJ1-2	.
TGTGCCAGTAGGGGCGACAGGGCGAGTTCCACTGAAGCTTTCTTT	CASRGDRASSTEAFF	TRBD1	TRBV19	TRBJ1-1	.
TGTGCCAGCAGCACCTCGGCCTTAGCGCAAAGGCAGTTCTTC	CASSTSALAQRQFF	.	TRBV7-8	TRBJ2-1	.
TGTGCCAGTAGTATAAGATCGGGGGGCGCTTACGAGCAGTACTTC	CASSIRSGGAYEQYF	.	TRBV19	TRBJ2-7	.
TGTGCCAGCAGTCGACCGACAGCCACAGATACGCAGTATTTT	CASSRPTATDTQYF	.	TRBV27	TRBJ2-3	.
TGTGCCAGTAGTCCTGTGGACAGTTCGGCGTATGGCTACACCTTC	CASSPVDSSAYGYTF	.	TRBV19	TRBJ1-2	.
TGTGCCAGCAGCCAAGAGGGGACACCGAGCACAGATACGCAGTATTTT	CASSQEGTPSTDTQYF	.	TRBV5-4	TRBJ2-3	.
TGTGCCAGCTCACCCACCAACACTGAAGCTTTCTTT	CASSPTNTEAFF	.	TRBV18	TRBJ1-1	.
TGTGCCAGCAGTACACAGGGGGCGCAGGGCACTGAAGCTTTCTTT	CASSTQGAQGTEAFF	TRBD1	TRBV27	TRBJ1-1	.
TGCGCCAGCAGCTCGGATGACAGCCTGTCCTACGAGCAGTACTTC	CASSSDDSLSYEQYF	.	TRBV5-1	TRBJ2-7	.
TGTGCCAGCAGTGAAGCCACAGGGGTTTTAGGGACCGGGGAGCTGTTTTTT	CASSEATGVLGTGELFF	TRBD1	TRBV2	TRBJ2-2	.
TGTGCCAGCAAAAATGCAAACACCATATATTTT	CASKNANTIYF	.	TRBV6-5	TRBJ1-3	.
TGTGCCAGCTCCCGATATAGCGGGAGGGAAACAGATACGCAGTATTTT	CASSRYSGRETDTQYF	TRBD2	TRBV18	TRBJ2-3	.
TGTGCCAGCAGGCCGGGGGGTGGTAGCGGGAGAACCGGGGAGCTGTTTTTT	CASRPGGGSGRTGELFF	TRBD2	TRBV7-6	TRBJ2-2	.
TGTGCCAGCACCACCCCACCAGAGACCCAGTACTTC	CASTTPPETQYF	.	TRBV7-8	TRBJ2-5	.
TGTGCCAGCTCACACAGGGATGGCGGGGAGCTGTTTTTT	CASSHRDGGELFF	.	TRBV18	TRBJ2-2	.
TGCAGCGTTGAGATCAGTGGAGCCGAGCAGTACTTC	CSVEISGAEQYF	.	TRBV29-1	TRBJ2-7	.
TGTGCCAGCAGCGTAGAGACAGGGCTCTCTGGGGCCAACGTCCTGACTTTC	CASSVETGLSGANVLTF	TRBD1	TRBV9	TRBJ2-6	.
TGTGCCAGCAGTTTACGGACAGGACACTCCTACGAGCAGTACTTC	CASSLRTGHSYEQYF	TRBD1	TRBV27	TRBJ2-7	.
TGTGCCAGCAGCTTAGCGTTTCCGGGGTCGAACACCGGGGAGCTGTTTTTT	CASSLAFPGSNTGELFF	.	TRBV7-2	TRBJ2-2	few
TGCGCCAGCAGCTTGGGTTATAGTACTGATACGCAGTATTTT	CASSLGYSTDTQYF	.	TRBV5-1	TRBJ2-3	few
TGTGCCAGTACGCGGGACTCGGGCTTAGTCTATGGCTACACCTTC	CASTRDSGLVYGYTF	.	TRBV19	TRBJ1-2	.
TGTGCCAGCAGCCCGCCGGGACTCACCTACAATGAGCAGTTCTTC	CASSPPGLTYNEQFF	.	TRBV5-6	TRBJ2-1	.
TGTGCCACCTCGCGTTCTGGGGCCAACGTCCTGACTTTC	CATSRSGANVLTF	.	TRBV15	TRBJ2-6	many
TGTGCCAGTAGTGGACCGGGACAGGGGGCCATGGGGAATCAGCCCCAGCATTTT	CASSGPGQGAMGNQPQHF	TRBD1	TRBV19	TRBJ1-5	.
TGTGCCAGTGCTGCCGATGAGGGGTCCTACGAGCAGTACTTC	CASAADEGSYEQYF	.	TRBV19	TRBJ2-7	.
TGTGCCAGCAGTCCCGGGACAGTCTCAGAGACCCAGTACTTC	CASSPGTVSETQYF	TRBD1	TRBV7-7	TRBJ2-5	few
TGTGCCAGCAGTCCCTCAGACTTTTTCTGGCCCACAGATACGCAGTATTTT	CASSPSDFFWPTDTQYF	.	TRBV27	TRBJ2-3	.
TGTGCCAGCAGTTTAAATTCTGGAAACACCATATATTTT	CASSLNSGNTIYF	.	TRBV27	TRBJ1-3	few
TGTGCCAGCAGTGGAGGGGTACTCACAGATACGCAGTATTTT	CASSGGVLTDTQYF	.	TRBV28	TRBJ2-3	few
TGTGGCGGGGCCCCACTGAGCAATCAGCCCCAGCATTTT	CGGAPLSNQPQHF	.	TRBV19	TRBJ1-5	.
TGTGCCAGCAGCTTGGAGCGGGGAGGGGCAGATACGCAGTATTTT	CASSLERGGADTQYF	TRBD2	TRBV5-6	TRBJ2-3	.
TGTGCCAGCAGTTTAAGAGGACAGCCCCAGCATTTT	CASSLRGQPQHF	.	TRBV28	TRBJ1-5	.
TGTGCCAGCGGATCCCCGGACAGACGATCCTACGAGCAGTACTTC	CASGSPDRRSYEQYF	.	TRBV6-5	TRBJ2-7	.
TGTGCCACCAGCAGAGAACTAGCGGGCTACAATGAGCAGTTCTTC	CATSRELAGYNEQFF	TRBD2	TRBV15	TRBJ2-1	.
TGTGCCAGCAGTCCTAGGACTAGCGATTACGAGCAGTACTTC	CASSPRTSDYEQYF	TRBD2	TRBV6-6	TRBJ2-7	.
TGTGCCAGCAGTGTGTCTAACTCCTACGAGCAGTACTTC	CASSVSNSYEQYF	.	TRBV6-1	TRBJ2-7	many
TGTGCCAGCAGTGAATTGGTCAATCAGCCCCAGCATTTT	CASSELVNQPQHF	.	TRBV6-1	TRBJ1-5	.